This T cell receptor (beta chain) was recorded in a study of shared T cell receptors in the human thymus. Only in-frame clones appear in the TCRdb table, and some are missing; sequencing was by immunoSEQ multiplex PCR. The sample lists under 700,000 clones, roughly 74% occurring once. V was pared by 6 bases and J by 1 base, with 10 bases between. Germline V gene data show CDR1 as MNHEY and CDR2 as SVGAGI. This CDR3 has 13 residues. These same data were also listed under a study on human thymus T cells. This second study says: Thymic samples were excised during corrective heart operations.

The V call is TRBV6-5, the J call TRBJ2-7; TRBD1 might be the D (6 bases). Input material: thymocytes. The sequence was collected from a boy under two years old with a congenital heart defect. Here the CDR3 reads CASSPTGSYEQYF. The CDR3 coding sequence is TGTGCCAGCAGCCCCACAGGGTCCTACGAGCAGTACTTC.